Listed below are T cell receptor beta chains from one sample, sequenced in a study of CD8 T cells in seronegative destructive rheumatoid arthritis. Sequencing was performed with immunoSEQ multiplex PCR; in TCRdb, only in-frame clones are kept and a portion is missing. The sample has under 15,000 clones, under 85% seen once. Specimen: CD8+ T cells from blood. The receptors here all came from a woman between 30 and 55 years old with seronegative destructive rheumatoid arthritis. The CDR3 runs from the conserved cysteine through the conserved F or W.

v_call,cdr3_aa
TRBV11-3,CASSLAVGLAGETDTQYF
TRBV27,CASSPGTANEQFF
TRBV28,CASSYPGQGAGYTF
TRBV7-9,CASRASGTDFGGNTIYF
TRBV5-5,CASSPTSGGGYEQYF
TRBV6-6,CASGSSGGRDTQYF
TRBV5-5,CASSFLPGTALQPQHF
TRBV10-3,CAIGWSGTEAFF
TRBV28,CASSRSPTGWYTEAFF
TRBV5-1,CATSPDRDRRILGELFF
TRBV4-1,CASSQEDSNLETQYF
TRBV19,CASTTGGHYGYTF
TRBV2,CASSDGGASFYNEQFF
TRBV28,CASSSGQARDTGELFF
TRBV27,CASSLGLSNQPQHF
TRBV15,CATGKRDRSYEQYF
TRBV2,CASIRDRGQETQYF
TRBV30,CAWSLGDRVRRQPQHF
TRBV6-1,CASSEAWDRTYEQYF
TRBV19,CASSIQGTFYGYTF
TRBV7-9,CASSAGQRGDYEQYF
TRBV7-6,CASSLLRDTQYF
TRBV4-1,CASSFAGRQFF
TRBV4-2,CASSQEGQGADSYNEQFF
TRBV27,CASSIQGDQPQHF
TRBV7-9,CATLATLDPYNEQFF
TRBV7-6,CASSEQGAAGNTIYF
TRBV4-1,CASSTRGNEQFF
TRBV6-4,CASSETSGTDTQYF
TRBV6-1,CASSHQGEWDIQYF
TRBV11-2,CASSLRFGGETFSGNTIYF